The clone carrying this T cell receptor (beta chain) was found a few times. Its antigen is not known. The data originate from a study of T cell repertoires in cytomegalovirus infection. Study outcomes and limitations: CMV-specific HLA-C-restricted TCR beta clonotypes dominated the ex vivo response.

Trimming took 0 bases from V and 4 from J, leaving 15 bases between them. The V gene's germline CDR1 is LGHDT and CDR2 YNNKEL (reference sequence). The CDR3 loop spans 17 amino acids. TCRdb reprocessed the reads via MiXCR and lists one record per CDR3 protein. The data show hundreds of thousands of distinct CDR3 sequences, roughly 15% seen once. Sequencing was done on a sample of PBMCs. The sequence came from a human donor in good health (CMV status not recorded). Some clones in this sample may be carry-over from other donors' samples. V is TRBV3-1 and J is TRBJ2-2; maybe TRBD1 (6 bases). The chain's CDR3 is CASSQDFGTFGTGELFF. DNA for the CDR3: TGTGCCAGCAGCCAAGATTTCGGGACATTCGGCACCGGGGAGCTGTTTTTT.